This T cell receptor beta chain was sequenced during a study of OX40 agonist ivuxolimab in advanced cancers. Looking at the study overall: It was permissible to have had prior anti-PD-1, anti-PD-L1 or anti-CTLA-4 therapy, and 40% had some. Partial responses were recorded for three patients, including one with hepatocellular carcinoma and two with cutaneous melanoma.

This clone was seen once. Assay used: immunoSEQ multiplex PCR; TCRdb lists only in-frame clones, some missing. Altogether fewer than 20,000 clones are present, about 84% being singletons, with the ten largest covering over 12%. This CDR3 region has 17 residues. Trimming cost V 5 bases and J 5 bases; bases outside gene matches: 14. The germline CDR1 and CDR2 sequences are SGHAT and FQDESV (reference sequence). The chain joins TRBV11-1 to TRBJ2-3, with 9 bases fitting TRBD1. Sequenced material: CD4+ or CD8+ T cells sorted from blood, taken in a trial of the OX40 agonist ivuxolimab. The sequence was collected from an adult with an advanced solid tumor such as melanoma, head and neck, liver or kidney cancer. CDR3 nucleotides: TGTGCCAGCAGCACCGGACCGGGACAGGGATGGAAAGATACGCAGTATTTT. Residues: CASSTGPGQGWKDTQYF.